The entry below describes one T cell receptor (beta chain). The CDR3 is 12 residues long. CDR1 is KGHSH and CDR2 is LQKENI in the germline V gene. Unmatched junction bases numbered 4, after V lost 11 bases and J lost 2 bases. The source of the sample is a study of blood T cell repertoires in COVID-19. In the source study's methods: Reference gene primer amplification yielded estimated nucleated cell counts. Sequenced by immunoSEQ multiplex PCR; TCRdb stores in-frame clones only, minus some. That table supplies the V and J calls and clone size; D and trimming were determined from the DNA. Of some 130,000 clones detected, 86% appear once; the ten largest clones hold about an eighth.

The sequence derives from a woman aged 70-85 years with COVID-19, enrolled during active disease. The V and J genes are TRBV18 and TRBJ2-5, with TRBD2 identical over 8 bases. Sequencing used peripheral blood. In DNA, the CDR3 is TGTGCCGCGGGAGGAGGACAAGAGACCCAGTACTTC. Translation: CAAGGGQETQYF. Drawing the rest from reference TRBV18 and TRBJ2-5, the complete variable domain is NAGVMQNPRHLVRRRGQEARLRCSPMKGHSHVYWYRQLPEEGLKFMVYLQKENIIDESGMPKERFSAEFPKEGPSILRIQQVVRGDSAAYFCAAGGGQETQYFGPGTRLLVL.